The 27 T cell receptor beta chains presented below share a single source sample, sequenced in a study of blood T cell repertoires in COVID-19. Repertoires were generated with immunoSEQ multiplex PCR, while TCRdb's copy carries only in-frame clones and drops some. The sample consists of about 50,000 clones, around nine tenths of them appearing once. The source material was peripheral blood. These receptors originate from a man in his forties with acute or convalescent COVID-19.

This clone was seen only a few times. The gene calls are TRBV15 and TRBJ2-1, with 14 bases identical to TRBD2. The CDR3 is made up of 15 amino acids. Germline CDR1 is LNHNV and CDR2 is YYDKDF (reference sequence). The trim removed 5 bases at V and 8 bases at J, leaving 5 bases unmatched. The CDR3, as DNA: TGTGCCACCAGCGGGACTAGCGGGAGTTCAGATGAGCAGTTCTTC. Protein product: CATSGTSGSSDEQFF. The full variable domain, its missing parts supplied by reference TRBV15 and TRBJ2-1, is DAMVIQNPRYQVTQFGKPVTLSCSQTLNHNVMYWYQQKSSQAPKLLFHYYDKDFNNEADTPDNFQSRRPNTSFCFLDIRSPGLGDTAMYLCATSGTSGSSDEQFFGPGTRLTVL.

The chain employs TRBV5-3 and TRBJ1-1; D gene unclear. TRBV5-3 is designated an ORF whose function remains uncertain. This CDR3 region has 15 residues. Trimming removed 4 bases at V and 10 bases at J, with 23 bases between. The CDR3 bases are TGTGCCAGAAGCGCCGCCGGGCGGGCCCGGGTGGGAGCTTTCTTT. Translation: CARSAAGRARVGAFF.

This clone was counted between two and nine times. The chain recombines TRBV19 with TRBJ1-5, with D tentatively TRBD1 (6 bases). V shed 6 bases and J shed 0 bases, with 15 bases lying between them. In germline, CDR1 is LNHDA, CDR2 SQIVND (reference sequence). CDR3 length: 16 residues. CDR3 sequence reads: CASRLGATYSNQPQHF. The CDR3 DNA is TGTGCCAGTAGGTTGGGGGCAACCTATAGCAATCAGCCCCAGCATTTT.

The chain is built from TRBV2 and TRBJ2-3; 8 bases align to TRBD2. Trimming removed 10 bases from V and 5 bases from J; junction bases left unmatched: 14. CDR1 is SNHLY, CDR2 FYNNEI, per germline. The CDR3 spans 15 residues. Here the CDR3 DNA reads TGTGCCATTTCGACCGGGAGGGCCTTAGGAGATACGCAGTATTTT. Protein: CAISTGRALGDTQYF.

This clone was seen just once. The CDR3 sequence: CASEDRSGANVLTF. In DNA form, the CDR3 reads TGTGCCAGCGAGGATCGCTCTGGGGCCAACGTCCTGACTTTC. The rearrangement uses TRBV25-1 and TRBJ2-6; D remains unclear. The CDR3 is made up of 14 amino acids. V was clipped by 8 bases and J by 0 bases, with 8 bases between them. CDR1 is MGHDK and CDR2 is SYGVNS in the germline V gene. Full variable domain (rest looked up from reference TRBV25-1 and TRBJ2-6): EADIYQTPRYLVIGTGKKITLECSQTMGHDKMYWYQQDPGMELHLIHYSYGVNSTEKGDLSSESTVSRIRTEHFPLTLESARPSHTSQYLCASEDRSGANVLTFGAGSRLTVL.

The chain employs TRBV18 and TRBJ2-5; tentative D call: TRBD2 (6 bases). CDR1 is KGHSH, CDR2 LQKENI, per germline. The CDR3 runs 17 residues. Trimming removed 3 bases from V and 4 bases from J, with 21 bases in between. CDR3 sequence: CASSPRRSGPGGETQYF. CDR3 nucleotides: TGTGCCAGCTCACCTAGGCGTAGCGGCCCTGGTGGAGAGACCCAGTACTTC.

CDR3 DNA: TGCGCCAGCAGCTTGAAACAGGGGGGTGAAAAACTGTTTTTT. Protein product: CASSLKQGGEKLFF. This chain joins TRBV5-1 and TRBJ1-4; the match to TRBD1 covers 8 bases. J lost 7 bases, V lost 1 base, and 3 bases had no gene match. CDR1 is SGHRS, CDR2 YFSETQ, per germline. The CDR3 spans 14 residues.

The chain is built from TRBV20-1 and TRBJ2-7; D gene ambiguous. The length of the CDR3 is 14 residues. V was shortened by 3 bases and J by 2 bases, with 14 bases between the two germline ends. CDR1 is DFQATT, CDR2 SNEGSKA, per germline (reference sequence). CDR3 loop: CSASTSRGTYEQYF. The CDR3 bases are TGCAGTGCTAGTACCAGTAGAGGAACCTACGAGCAGTACTTC.

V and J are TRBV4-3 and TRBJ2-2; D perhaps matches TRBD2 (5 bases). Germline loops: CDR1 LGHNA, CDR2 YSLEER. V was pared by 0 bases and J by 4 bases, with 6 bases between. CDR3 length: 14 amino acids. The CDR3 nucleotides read TGCGCCAGCAGCCAAGAGGGGAGCACCGGGGAGCTGTTTTTT. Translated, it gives CASSQEGSTGELFF.

CDR3 residues: CAWSVEGFQPQHF. Written as DNA, the CDR3 is TGTGCCTGGAGTGTAGAGGGTTTTCAGCCCCAGCATTTT. The chain uses TRBV30 and TRBJ1-5; D gene uncertain. Trimming took off 0 bases at V and 6 bases at J, with 9 bases between the two ends. Germline CDR1 reads GTSNPN; CDR2 reads SVGIG (reference sequence). There are 13 residues in the CDR3.

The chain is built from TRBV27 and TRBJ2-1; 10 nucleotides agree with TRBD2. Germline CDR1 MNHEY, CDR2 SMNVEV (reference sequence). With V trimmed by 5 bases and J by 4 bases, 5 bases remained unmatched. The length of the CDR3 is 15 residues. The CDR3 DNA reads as TGTGCCAGCAGTCCTCTAGCGGGAGTGTACAATGAGCAGTTCTTC. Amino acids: CASSPLAGVYNEQFF.

This CDR3 is CASSYSIGGTSGYTF. In DNA form, the CDR3 reads TGTGCCAGCAGTTACTCGATCGGGGGTACGAGTGGCTACACCTTC. The gene calls are TRBV6-5 and TRBJ1-2, with D maybe TRBD1 (5 bases). V lost 0 bases, J lost 7 bases, and 15 bases lay in between. The CDR3 spans 15 residues. The germline V gene has CDR1 MNHEY and CDR2 SVGAGI.

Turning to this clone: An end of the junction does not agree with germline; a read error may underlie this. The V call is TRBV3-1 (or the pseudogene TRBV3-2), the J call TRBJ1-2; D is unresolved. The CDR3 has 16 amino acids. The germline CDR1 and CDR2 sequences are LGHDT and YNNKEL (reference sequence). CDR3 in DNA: TGTGCCAGCAGCCCCATGAGGGCAGATAATAACTGTGGCTACACCTTC. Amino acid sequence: CASSPMRADNNCGYTF.

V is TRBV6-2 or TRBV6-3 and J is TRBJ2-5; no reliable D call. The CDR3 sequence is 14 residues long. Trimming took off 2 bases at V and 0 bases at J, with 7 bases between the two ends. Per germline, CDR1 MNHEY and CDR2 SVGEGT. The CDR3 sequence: CASSYGRYQETQYF. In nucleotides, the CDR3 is TGTGCCAGCAGTTACGGCCGTTACCAAGAGACCCAGTACTTC.

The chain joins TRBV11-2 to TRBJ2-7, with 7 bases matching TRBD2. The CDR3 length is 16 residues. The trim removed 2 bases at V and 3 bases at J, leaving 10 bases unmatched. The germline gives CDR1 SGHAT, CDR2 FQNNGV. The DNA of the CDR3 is TGTGCCAGCAGCTTATCCCGGACTAGGGAACGCTACGAGCAGTACTTC. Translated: CASSLSRTRERYEQYF.

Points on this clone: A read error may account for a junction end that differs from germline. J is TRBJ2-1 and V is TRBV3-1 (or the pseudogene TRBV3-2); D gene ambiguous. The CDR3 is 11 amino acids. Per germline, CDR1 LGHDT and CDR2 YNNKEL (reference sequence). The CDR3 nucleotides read TGTGCCAGCAGCCGAGGTCGCGACGTAGTCTTC. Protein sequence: CASSRGRDVVF.

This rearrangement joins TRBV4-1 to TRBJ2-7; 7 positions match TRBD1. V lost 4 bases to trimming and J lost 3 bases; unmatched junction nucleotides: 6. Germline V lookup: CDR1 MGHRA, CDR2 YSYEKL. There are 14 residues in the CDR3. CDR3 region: CASSPQTGIYEQYF. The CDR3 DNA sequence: TGCGCCAGCAGCCCGCAGACAGGGATCTACGAGCAGTACTTC.

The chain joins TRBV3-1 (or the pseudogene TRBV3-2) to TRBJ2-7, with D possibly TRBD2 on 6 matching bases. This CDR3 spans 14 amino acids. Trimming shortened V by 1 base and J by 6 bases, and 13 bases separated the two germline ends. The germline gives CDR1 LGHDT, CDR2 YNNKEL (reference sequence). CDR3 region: CASSQVALGGEQYF. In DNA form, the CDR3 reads TGTGCCAGCAGCCAAGTAGCCCTGGGGGGCGAGCAGTACTTC.

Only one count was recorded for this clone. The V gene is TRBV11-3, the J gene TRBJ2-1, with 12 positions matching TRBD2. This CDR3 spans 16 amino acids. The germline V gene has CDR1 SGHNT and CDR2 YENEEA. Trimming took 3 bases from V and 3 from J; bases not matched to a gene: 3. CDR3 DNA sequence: TGTGCCAGCAGCTTGGGACTAGCGGGCTACTACAATGAGCAGTTCTTC. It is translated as CASSLGLAGYYNEQFF. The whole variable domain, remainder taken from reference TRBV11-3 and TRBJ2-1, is EAGVVQSPRYKIIEKKQPVAFWCNPISGHNTLYWYLQNLGQGPELLIRYENEEAVDDSQLPKDRFSAERLKGVDSTLKIQPAELGDSAVYLCASSLGLAGYYNEQFFGPGTRLTVL.

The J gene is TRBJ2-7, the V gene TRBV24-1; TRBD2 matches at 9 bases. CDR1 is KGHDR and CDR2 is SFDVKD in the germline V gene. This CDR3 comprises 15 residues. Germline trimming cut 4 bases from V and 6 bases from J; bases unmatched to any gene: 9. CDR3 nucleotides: TGTGCCACCAGTGACGCGGGAGGGAAACTCAGCGAGCAGTACTTC. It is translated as CATSDAGGKLSEQYF.

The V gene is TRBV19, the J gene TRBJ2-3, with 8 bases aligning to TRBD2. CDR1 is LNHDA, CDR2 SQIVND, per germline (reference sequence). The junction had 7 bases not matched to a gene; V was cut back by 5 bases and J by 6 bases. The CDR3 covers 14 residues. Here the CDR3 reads CASSVLAGRDTQYF. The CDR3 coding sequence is TGTGCCAGTAGTGTCCTAGCGGGTAGGGATACGCAGTATTTT.

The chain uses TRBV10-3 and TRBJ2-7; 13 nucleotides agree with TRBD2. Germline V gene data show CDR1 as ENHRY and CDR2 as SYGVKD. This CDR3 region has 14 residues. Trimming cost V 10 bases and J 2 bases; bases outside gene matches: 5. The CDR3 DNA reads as TGTGCCACGGGGACTAGCGGGACAACCTACGAGCAGTACTTC. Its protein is CATGTSGTTYEQYF.

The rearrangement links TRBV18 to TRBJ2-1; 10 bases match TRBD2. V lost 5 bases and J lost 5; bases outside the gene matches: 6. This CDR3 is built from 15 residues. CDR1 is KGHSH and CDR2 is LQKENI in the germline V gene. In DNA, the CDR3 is TGTGCCAGCTCATTCCGACTAGCGGGCAACAATGAGCAGTTCTTC. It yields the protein CASSFRLAGNNEQFF. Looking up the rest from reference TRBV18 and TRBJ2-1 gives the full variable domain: NAGVMQNPRHLVRRRGQEARLRCSPMKGHSHVYWYRQLPEEGLKFMVYLQKENIIDESGMPKERFSAEFPKEGPSILRIQQVVRGDSAAYFCASSFRLAGNNEQFFGPGTRLTVL.

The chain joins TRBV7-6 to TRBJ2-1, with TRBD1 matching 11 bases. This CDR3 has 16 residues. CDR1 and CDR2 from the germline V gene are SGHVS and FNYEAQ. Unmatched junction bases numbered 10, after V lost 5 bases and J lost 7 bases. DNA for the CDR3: TGTGCCAGCAGCAGCCCCAGGGACAGGGGGAGAAATGAGCAGTTCTTC. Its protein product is CASSSPRDRGRNEQFF.

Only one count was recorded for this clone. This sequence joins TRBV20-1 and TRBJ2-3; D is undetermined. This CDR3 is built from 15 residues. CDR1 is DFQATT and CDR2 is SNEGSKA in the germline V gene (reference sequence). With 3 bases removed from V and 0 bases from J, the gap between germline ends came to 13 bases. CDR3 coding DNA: TGCAGTGCTAGTCGCACGCCCACTAGCACAGATACGCAGTATTTT. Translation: CSASRTPTSTDTQYF.

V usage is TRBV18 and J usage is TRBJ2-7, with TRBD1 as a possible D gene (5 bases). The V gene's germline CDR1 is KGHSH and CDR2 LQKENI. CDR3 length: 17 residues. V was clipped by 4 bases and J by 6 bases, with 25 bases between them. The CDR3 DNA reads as TGTGCCAGCTCACGTTTGGCGGCGGCAGGGCAACCATCCGAGCAGTACTTC. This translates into CASSRLAAAGQPSEQYF.

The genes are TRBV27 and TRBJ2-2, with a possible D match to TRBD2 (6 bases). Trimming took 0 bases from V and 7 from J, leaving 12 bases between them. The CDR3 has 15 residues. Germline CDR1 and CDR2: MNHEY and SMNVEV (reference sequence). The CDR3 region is CASSLSLGGDGELFF. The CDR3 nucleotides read TGTGCCAGCAGTTTATCCCTGGGGGGTGACGGGGAGCTGTTTTTT.